This TCR beta chain stems from a study of cytomegalovirus exposure and HLA in healthy donors. Overall study context: It was reported in a later analysis that the roughly 120 validation repertoires used the same platform as the 650 to 800 first-cohort repertoires.

The 120-subject validation cohort, separate from the roughly 700-subject first cohort, included the donors. Trimming took off 0 bases at V and 7 bases at J, with 13 bases between the two ends. Per germline, CDR1 SGHAT and CDR2 FQDESV (reference sequence). This CDR3 is built from 15 residues. With respect to this clone: The antigen remains unidentified.

TCRdb's table, derived via immunoSEQ multiplex PCR, lists solely in-frame clones and lacks some. The table includes about 63,000 clones, around 89% detected once. General study findings and limits: The majority of TCR sequences were rare, yet some public TCRs appeared in many donors. That first-cohort TCR clusters tended to co-occur in the 100 to 150 validation repertoires was found in a later analysis.

The rearrangement links TRBV11-1 to TRBJ2-1, with D tentatively TRBD2 (5 bases). The TCR originated in a woman in her late teens or twenties in good health and CMV-seronegative. The sample comprised PBMCs. The chain's CDR3 is CASSLARGEGNEQFF. In nucleotides, the CDR3 is TGTGCCAGCAGCTTAGCCCGAGGAGAGGGTAATGAGCAGTTCTTC. Full variable domain (remainder filled in from reference TRBV11-1 and TRBJ2-1): EAEVAQSPRYKITEKSQAVAFWCDPISGHATLYWYRQILGQGPELLVQFQDESVVDDSQLPKDRFSAERLKGVDSTLKIQPAELGDSAMYLCASSLARGEGNEQFFGPGTRLTVL.